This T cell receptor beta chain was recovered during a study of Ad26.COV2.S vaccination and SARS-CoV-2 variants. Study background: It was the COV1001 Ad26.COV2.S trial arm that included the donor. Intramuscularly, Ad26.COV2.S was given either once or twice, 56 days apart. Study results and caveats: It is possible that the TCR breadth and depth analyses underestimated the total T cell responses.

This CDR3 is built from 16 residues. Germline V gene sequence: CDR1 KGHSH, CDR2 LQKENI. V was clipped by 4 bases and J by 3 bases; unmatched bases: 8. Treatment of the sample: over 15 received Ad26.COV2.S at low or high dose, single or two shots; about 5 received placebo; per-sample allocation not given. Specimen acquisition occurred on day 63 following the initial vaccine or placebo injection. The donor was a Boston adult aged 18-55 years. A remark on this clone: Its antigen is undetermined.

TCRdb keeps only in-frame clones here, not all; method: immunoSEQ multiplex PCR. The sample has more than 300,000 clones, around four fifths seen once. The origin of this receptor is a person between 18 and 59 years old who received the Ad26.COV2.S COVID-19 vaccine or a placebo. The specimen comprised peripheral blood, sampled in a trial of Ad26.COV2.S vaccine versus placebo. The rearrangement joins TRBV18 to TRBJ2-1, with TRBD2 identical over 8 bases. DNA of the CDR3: TGTGCCAGCTCACAACCGGGGGGGAAAAACTACAATGAGCAGTTCTTC. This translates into CASSQPGGKNYNEQFF.